This T cell receptor beta chain was recorded in a study of CD8+ T cells in alopecia areata. Background on the study: The drug, tofacitinib, lasted 6 to 18 months, followed by 6 months off drug.

Collection of lesional scalp punch biopsies and peripheral blood was performed in alopecia areata patients. Germline values: CDR1 SGHRS, CDR2 YFSETQ. The CDR3 covers 16 residues. Deletions cut 1 base from V and 6 bases from J, with 17 bases between. Extraction of RNA preceded its reverse transcription into cDNA, which served as the sequencing template. The data were produced by immunoSEQ multiplex PCR, yet TCRdb's version contains in-frame clones alone and is incomplete. The sample yields approximately 150,000 clones, approximately 51% seen once. The TCR comes from a human donor with alopecia areata. The source material was CD4+ T cells sorted from blood, sampled at week 0. The rearrangement joins TRBV5-1 to TRBJ2-1, with D maybe TRBD1 (5 bases). In nucleotides, the CDR3 is TGCGCCAGCAGCTTGTCCGGGCAGGGCACGGTCAATGAGCAGTTCTTC. It translates to CASSLSGQGTVNEQFF.